A selection of T cell receptor beta chains follows, all from one sample in a study of metastatic and nonmetastatic thyroid tumors. TCRdb recomputed clones from the PCR reads via MiXCR. This sample has more than 10,000 clones, with 12% found just once. The specimen sequenced was blood. The receptor set was obtained from a female donor with papillary thyroid cancer or a benign thyroid nodule (not recorded which). Some clones in this sample may be carry-over from other donors' samples. Each CDR3 is given with its conserved first and last residue. Each record gives: CDR3 length, D gene, V gene, J gene, clone size, CDR3 DNA, CDR3 protein. D genes are given only for firm matches. Only some rows state a clone size, as once, few, many or a class for expanded clones.

13	NA	TRBV20-1	TRBJ1-5	many	TGCAGTGCTCTTTTAGGTAGCAATCAGCCCCAGCATTTT	CSALLGSNQPQHF
14	NA	TRBV5-4	TRBJ2-7	many	TGTGCCAGCAGCCCGACTGGGGTTGCCTACGAGCAGTACTTC	CASSPTGVAYEQYF
15	TRBD1	TRBV30	TRBJ1-2	medium-sized	TGTGCCTGGAGGATTCCCGGGACAGGGGCCTATGGCTACACCTTC	CAWRIPGTGAYGYTF
17	NA	TRBV11-1	TRBJ2-2	many	TGTGCCAGCAGCAACCGGGATAGGGGAGTAGGTACCGGGGAGCTGTTTTTT	CASSNRDRGVGTGELFF
14	NA	TRBV19	TRBJ1-2	NA	TGTGCCAGTAGTATTCGGGGCATCTCTGATGGCTACACCTTC	CASSIRGISDGYTF
16	TRBD2	TRBV6-1	TRBJ2-5	medium-sized	TGTGCCAGCAGTTCGTGGACTAGCGGGAGGGGAGAGACCCAGTACTTC	CASSSWTSGRGETQYF
12	TRBD2	TRBV2	TRBJ2-7	NA	TGTGCCAGCCGGGGGGAGTGGTACGAGCAGTACTTC	CASRGEWYEQYF
14	TRBD1	TRBV5-6	TRBJ2-1	many	TGTGCCAGCAGCAAGGGACAGGGGAGGAATGAGCAGTTCTTC	CASSKGQGRNEQFF
15	NA	TRBV6-1	TRBJ2-3	many	TGTGCCAGCAGTTATAGTACCCTCGGGTCAGATACGCAGTATTTT	CASSYSTLGSDTQYF
16	NA	TRBV7-6	TRBJ2-1	many	TGTGCCAGCAGCTTTCAGGGGGGGGCCATCGGCAATGAGCAGTTCTTC	CASSFQGGAIGNEQFF
14	TRBD1	TRBV19	TRBJ2-7	NA	TGTGCCAGTAGTGCGACCGGGACAGGTCCCGAGCAGTACTTC	CASSATGTGPEQYF
11	NA	TRBV7-9	TRBJ2-5	many	TGTGCCAGCAGCTTAGGGACGCTGGGGTACTTC	CASSLGTLGYF
16	TRBD2	TRBV20-1	TRBJ2-5	many	TGCAGTGCTCCATCTACTAGCGGGGGGGCGCGGGAGACCCAGTACTTC	CSAPSTSGGARETQYF
15	NA	TRBV11-2	TRBJ1-2	many	TGTGCCAGCAGCTCCAACAGGGCAAGAGACTATGGCTACACCTTC	CASSSNRARDYGYTF
14	NA	TRBV19	TRBJ2-3	medium-sized	TGTGCCAGTAGCAGGGGTTGGGGCACAGATACGCAGTATTTT	CASSRGWGTDTQYF
15	NA	TRBV4-1	TRBJ1-5	many	TGCGCCAGCAGCCAAGACCGGGGACGTAATCAGCCCCAGCATTTT	CASSQDRGRNQPQHF
15	TRBD2	TRBV4-2	TRBJ2-5	many	TGTGCCAGCAGCCTTGGTGGTCGGGGGGGGGAGACCCAGTACTTC	CASSLGGRGGETQYF
15	NA	TRBV14	TRBJ2-1	NA	TGTGCCATCAGCCATGGTTTTCGGGGCTACAATGAGCAGTTCTTC	CAISHGFRGYNEQFF
14	NA	TRBV19	TRBJ2-7	medium-sized	TGTGCCAGTAGTACCCTTGGAGGGTTGAGCGAGCAGTACTTC	CASSTLGGLSEQYF
16	NA	TRBV28	TRBJ2-7	medium-sized	TGTGCCAGCAGTCCTTTTGGGGCAGCCCTCTCCTACGAGCAGTACTTC	CASSPFGAALSYEQYF
14	NA	TRBV7-9	TRBJ2-7	many	TGTGCCAGCAGCTCCGACAGTTGGTCCTACGAGCAGTACTTC	CASSSDSWSYEQYF
16	TRBD1	TRBV11-1	TRBJ2-7	medium-sized	TGTGCCAGCAGCCCTAAAGGGGGCAGTCCAACCTACGAGCAGTACTTC	CASSPKGGSPTYEQYF
15	NA	TRBV7-9	TRBJ1-1	NA	TGTGCCAGCAGCTTAGCGCTAAAGGGGGGCAATGAAGCTTTCTTT	CASSLALKGGNEAFF
14	NA	TRBV5-1	TRBJ1-1	many	TGCGCCAGCAGCCCGGAATTTTTAGGTTCTGAAGCTTTCTTT	CASSPEFLGSEAFF
15	TRBD1	TRBV20-1	TRBJ1-5	many	TGCAGTGCTAGACTCATAACAGGGGGAAATCAGCCCCAGCATTTT	CSARLITGGNQPQHF
15	TRBD1	TRBV6-1	TRBJ1-3	few	TGTGCCAGCAGCTCCAGGGGGGATGGTGGAAACACCATATATTTT	CASSSRGDGGNTIYF
13	TRBD2	TRBV12-5	TRBJ2-5	few	TGTGCTATTGGCGCTAGCGGGGAAGAGGCCCAGTACTTC	CAIGASGEEAQYF
14	NA	TRBV24-1	TRBJ2-1	NA	TGTGCCACCAGTGATCCAGCCTCATTAAATGAGCAGTTCTTC	CATSDPASLNEQFF
14	NA	TRBV6-1	TRBJ2-1	NA	TGTGCCAGCATTGAGAACTCACGCAGCAATGAGCAGTTCTTC	CASIENSRSNEQFF
14	TRBD1	TRBV6-1	TRBJ1-6	medium-sized	TGTGCCAGCAGCCTACAGGGGACGGATTCACCCCTCCACTTT	CASSLQGTDSPLHF
16	TRBD1	TRBV24-1	TRBJ1-2	medium-sized	TGTGCCACCAGTGATTCCCAGGGGACAGGGTTTATTGGCTACACCTTC	CATSDSQGTGFIGYTF
14	TRBD2	TRBV20-1	TRBJ2-3	NA	TGCGGTGCGCTCAAGCGGGGGAGCACAGATACGCAGTATTTT	CGALKRGSTDTQYF
10	TRBD1	TRBV19	TRBJ1-1	medium-sized	TGTGCCAGTTGGGACAGGGAGGCTTTCTTT	CASWDREAFF
15	NA	TRBV18	TRBJ1-2	many	TGTGCCAGCTCACCACAGGGTCAGGTTGATGGTGGCTACACCTTC	CASSPQGQVDGGYTF
12	NA	TRBV2	TRBJ1-3	many	TGTGCCAGCAGGGGGCCTGGAAACACCATATATTTT	CASRGPGNTIYF
18	TRBD2	TRBV9	TRBJ2-1	many	TGTGCCAGCAGCGTAGCCGGACTAGCGTTTAGCTCCTACAATGAGCAGTTCTTC	CASSVAGLAFSSYNEQFF
14	TRBD1	TRBV2	TRBJ2-1	NA	TGCGCCAGCAGCCTAACGGACAGGGCCAATGAGCAGTTCTTC	CASSLTDRANEQFF
12	NA	TRBV12-3/TRBV12-4	TRBJ1-1	medium-sized	TGTGCCAGCAGTTTCAGGGGCACTGAAGCTTTCTTT	CASSFRGTEAFF
15	TRBD1	TRBV9	TRBJ2-2	many	TGTGCCAGCAGCGTTGGGACAGGGTTAACCGGGGAGCTGTTTTTT	CASSVGTGLTGELFF
14	NA	TRBV5-1	TRBJ1-2	NA	TGCGCCAGCAGCTTGGAGGGCCCCCTGTTGGGCTACACCTTC	CASSLEGPLLGYTF
15	NA	TRBV11-2	TRBJ2-1	many	TGTGCCAGCAGCGGGAGGGGGACAGCCTACAATGAGCAGTTCTTC	CASSGRGTAYNEQFF
13	NA	TRBV11-1	TRBJ2-3	many	TGTGCCAGCAGCACGACAGGCACAGATACGCAGTATTTT	CASSTTGTDTQYF
14	NA	TRBV5-4	TRBJ2-3	many	TGTGCCAGCAGCCCTGGCCTTTCCACAGATACGCAGTATTTT	CASSPGLSTDTQYF
15	TRBD2	TRBV7-3	TRBJ2-7	many	TGTGCCAGCAGCTGGAGCGGGGGGGACTTGGACGAGCAGTACTTC	CASSWSGGDLDEQYF
15	TRBD1	TRBV6-1	TRBJ2-2	medium-sized	TGTGCCAGCAGCTCCGGGACAGGGCCAAGGGGGGAGCTGTTTTTT	CASSSGTGPRGELFF
20	TRBD1	TRBV7-9	TRBJ2-7	many	TGTGCCAGCAGCGTAAGCTATGACAGGGCCCCAGGATCGTCCTACTACGAGCAGTACTTC	CASSVSYDRAPGSSYYEQYF